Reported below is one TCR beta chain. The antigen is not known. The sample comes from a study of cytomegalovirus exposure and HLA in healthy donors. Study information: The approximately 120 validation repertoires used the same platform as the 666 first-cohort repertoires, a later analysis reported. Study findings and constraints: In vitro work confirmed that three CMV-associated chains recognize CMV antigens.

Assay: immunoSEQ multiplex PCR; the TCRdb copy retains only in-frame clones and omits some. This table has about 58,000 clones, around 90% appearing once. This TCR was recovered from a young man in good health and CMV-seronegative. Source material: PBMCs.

Written as DNA, the CDR3 is TGTGCCAGCTCACCAGCGGGTTACTCATCGGAGCAGTTCTTC. Translated, it gives CASSPAGYSSEQFF. The chain employs TRBV18 and TRBJ2-1, with D maybe TRBD2 (5 bases). Germline assignment: CDR1 KGHSH and CDR2 LQKENI. Trimming removed 2 bases at V and 10 bases at J, with 15 bases between. This CDR3 is 14 amino acids long.